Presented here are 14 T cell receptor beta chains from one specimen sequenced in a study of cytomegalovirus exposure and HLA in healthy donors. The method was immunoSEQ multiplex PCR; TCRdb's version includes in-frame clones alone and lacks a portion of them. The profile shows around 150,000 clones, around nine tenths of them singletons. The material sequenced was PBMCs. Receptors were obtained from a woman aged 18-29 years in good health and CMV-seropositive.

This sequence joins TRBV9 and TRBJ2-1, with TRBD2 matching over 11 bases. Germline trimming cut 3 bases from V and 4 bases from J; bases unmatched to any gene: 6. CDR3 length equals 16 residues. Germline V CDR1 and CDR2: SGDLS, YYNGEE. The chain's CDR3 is CASSALTSGSYNEQFF. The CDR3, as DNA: TGTGCCAGCAGCGCTCTTACTAGCGGGAGTTACAATGAGCAGTTCTTC.

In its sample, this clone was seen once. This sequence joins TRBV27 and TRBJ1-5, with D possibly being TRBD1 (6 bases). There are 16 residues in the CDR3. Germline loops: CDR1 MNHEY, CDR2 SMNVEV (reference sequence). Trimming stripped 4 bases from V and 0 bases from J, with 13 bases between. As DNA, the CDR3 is TGTGCCAGCAGTTCCGACAGGCGCTATAGCAATCAGCCCCAGCATTTT. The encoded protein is CASSSDRRYSNQPQHF.

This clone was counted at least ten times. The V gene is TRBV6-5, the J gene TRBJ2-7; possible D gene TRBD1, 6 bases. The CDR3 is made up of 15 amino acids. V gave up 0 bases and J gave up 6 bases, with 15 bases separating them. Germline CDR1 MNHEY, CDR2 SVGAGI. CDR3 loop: CASSYSSRGVGEQYF. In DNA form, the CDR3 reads TGTGCCAGCAGTTACTCGTCCAGGGGAGTGGGCGAGCAGTACTTC.

This CDR3 reads CASSATGGKDIQYF. The CDR3 DNA follows: TGTGCCAGCAGCGCGACAGGGGGCAAGGACATTCAGTACTTC. The chain recombines TRBV11-3 with TRBJ2-4, with 10 bases identical to TRBD1. Germline V gene sequence: CDR1 SGHNT, CDR2 YENEEA. V shed 5 bases and J 8 bases; nucleotides not matched to a gene: 6. This CDR3 has 14 residues. Complete variable domain (other parts from reference TRBV11-3 and TRBJ2-4): EAGVVQSPRYKIIEKKQPVAFWCNPISGHNTLYWYLQNLGQGPELLIRYENEEAVDDSQLPKDRFSAERLKGVDSTLKIQPAELGDSAVYLCASSATGGKDIQYFGAGTRLSVL.

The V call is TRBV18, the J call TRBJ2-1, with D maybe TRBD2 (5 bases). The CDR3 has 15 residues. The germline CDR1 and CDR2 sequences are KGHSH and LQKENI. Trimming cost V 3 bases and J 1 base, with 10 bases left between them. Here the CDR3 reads CASSPVAGSYNEQFF. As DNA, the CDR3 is TGTGCCAGCTCACCTGTCGCGGGTTCCTACAATGAGCAGTTCTTC. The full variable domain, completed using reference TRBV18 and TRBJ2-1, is NAGVMQNPRHLVRRRGQEARLRCSPMKGHSHVYWYRQLPEEGLKFMVYLQKENIIDESGMPKERFSAEFPKEGPSILRIQQVVRGDSAAYFCASSPVAGSYNEQFFGPGTRLTVL.

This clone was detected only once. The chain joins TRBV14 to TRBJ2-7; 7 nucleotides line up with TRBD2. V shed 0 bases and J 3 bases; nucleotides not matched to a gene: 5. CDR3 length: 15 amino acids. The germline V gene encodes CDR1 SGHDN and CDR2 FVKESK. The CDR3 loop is CASSQDRTRDYEQYF. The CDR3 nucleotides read TGTGCCAGCAGCCAAGATCGGACTAGAGACTACGAGCAGTACTTC.

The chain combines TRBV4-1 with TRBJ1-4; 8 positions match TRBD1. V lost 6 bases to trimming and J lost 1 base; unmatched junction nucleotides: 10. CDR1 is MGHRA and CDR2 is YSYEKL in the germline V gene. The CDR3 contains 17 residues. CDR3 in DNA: TGCGCCAGCAGTTTCGGGACAGGCCCCCTAACTAATGAAAAACTGTTTTTT. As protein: CASSFGTGPLTNEKLFF.

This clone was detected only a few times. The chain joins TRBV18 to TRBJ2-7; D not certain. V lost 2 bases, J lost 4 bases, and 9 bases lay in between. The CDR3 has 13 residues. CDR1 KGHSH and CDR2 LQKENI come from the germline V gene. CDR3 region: CASSPGPDYEQYF. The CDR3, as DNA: TGTGCCAGCTCACCAGGTCCAGATTACGAGCAGTACTTC.

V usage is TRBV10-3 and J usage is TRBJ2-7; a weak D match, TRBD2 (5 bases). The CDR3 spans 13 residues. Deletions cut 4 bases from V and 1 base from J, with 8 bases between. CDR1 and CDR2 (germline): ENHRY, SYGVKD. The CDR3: CAISVERSYEQYF. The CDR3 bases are TGTGCCATCAGTGTTGAGCGGTCCTACGAGCAGTACTTC.

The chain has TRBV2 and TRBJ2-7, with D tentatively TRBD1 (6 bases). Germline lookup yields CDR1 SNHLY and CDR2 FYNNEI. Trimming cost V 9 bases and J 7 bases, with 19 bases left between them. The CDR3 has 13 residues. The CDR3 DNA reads TGTGCCAGAGCACCACAGGGCAATCGGGAGCAGTACTTC. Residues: CARAPQGNREQYF.

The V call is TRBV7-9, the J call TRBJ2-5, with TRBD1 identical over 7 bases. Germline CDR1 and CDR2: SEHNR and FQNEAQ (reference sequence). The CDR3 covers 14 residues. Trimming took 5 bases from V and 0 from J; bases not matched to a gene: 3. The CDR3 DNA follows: TGTGCCAGCAGCCAGGACAGGAACCAAGAGACCCAGTACTTC. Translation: CASSQDRNQETQYF.

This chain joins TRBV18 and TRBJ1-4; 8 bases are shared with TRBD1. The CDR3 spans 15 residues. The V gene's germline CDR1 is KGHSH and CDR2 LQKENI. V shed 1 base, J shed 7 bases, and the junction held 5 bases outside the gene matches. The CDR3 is CASSPLGRGLEKLFF. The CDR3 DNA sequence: TGTGCCAGCTCACCACTGGGCAGGGGGCTTGAAAAACTGTTTTTT.

The CDR3 nucleotides are TGTGCCAGCAGTAGGGACAGGATCTACTATGGCTACACCTTC. Translated, it gives CASSRDRIYYGYTF. This sequence joins TRBV2 and TRBJ1-2; TRBD1 matches at 8 bases. V shed 5 bases and J 3 bases; nucleotides not matched to a gene: 5. There are 14 residues in the CDR3. Germline-derived CDR1 and CDR2 are SNHLY and FYNNEI.

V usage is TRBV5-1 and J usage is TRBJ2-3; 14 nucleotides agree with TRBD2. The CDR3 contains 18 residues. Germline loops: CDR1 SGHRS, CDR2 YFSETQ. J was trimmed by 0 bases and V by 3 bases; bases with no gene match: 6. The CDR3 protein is CASSSPGTSGSSTDTQYF. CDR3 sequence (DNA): TGCGCCAGCAGCTCGCCCGGGACTAGCGGGAGTAGCACAGATACGCAGTATTTT.